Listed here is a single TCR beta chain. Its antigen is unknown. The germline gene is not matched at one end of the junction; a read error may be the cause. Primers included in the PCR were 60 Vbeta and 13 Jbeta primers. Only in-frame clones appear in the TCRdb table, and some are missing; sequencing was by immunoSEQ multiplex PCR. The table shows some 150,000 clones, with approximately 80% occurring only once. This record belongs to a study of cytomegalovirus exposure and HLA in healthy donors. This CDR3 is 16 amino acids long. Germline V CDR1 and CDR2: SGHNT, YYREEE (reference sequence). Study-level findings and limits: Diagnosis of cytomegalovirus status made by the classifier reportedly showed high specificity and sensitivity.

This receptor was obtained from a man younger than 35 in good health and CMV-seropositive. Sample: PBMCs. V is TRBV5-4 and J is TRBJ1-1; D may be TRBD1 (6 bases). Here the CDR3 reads CASSSGGGSVNTEAFF. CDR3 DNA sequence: TGTGCCAGCAGCTCGGGGGGGGGCAGCGTGAATACTGAAGCTTTCTTT.